The rows below give T cell receptor beta chains drawn from one sample of a study of regulatory T cells in long-lasting Graves disease. TCRdb called the multiplex PCR reads again in MiXCR, with one record for every CDR3 protein. In the table there are about 200,000 distinct CDR3 sequences, about a sixth of which are singletons. The sequenced sample was peripheral blood mononuclear cells (PBMCs), obtained at new diagnosis, from a patient treated with antithyroid drugs. These receptor sequences come from a female donor with Graves disease. The CDR3 runs from the conserved cysteine through the conserved F or W. The D gene is left open where the match is weak. Size values are once, few and many counts, or a class for expanded clones, and some rows have none.

j_call d_call clone_size v_call cdr3_nt cdr3_aa
TRBJ2-7 TRBD2 . TRBV11-3 TGTGCCAGCAGCTCCCCCAGCGGGAGGGCCGGGTACGAGCAGTACTTC CASSSPSGRAGYEQYF
TRBJ1-1 . many TRBV11-3 TGTGCCAGCAGCCCCGGGCCCCGATGGGCTTTCTTT CASSPGPRWAFF
TRBJ1-5 TRBD1 . TRBV6-1 TGTGCCAGCAGCCCCTGGACAGGGAACAATCAGCCCCAGCATTTT CASSPWTGNNQPQHF
TRBJ2-3 . . TRBV7-8 TGTGCCAGCACCCCCGGGACGGGAGATACGCAGTATTTT CASTPGTGDTQYF
TRBJ1-5 . many TRBV2 TGTGCCAGCAGTAACCCCGGCGAGCTACTATTTAGCAATCAGCCCCAGCATTTT CASSNPGELLFSNQPQHF
TRBJ1-1 . many TRBV18 TGTGCCAGCTCACCACCAAATCCGGGCTGGGACACTGAAGCTTTCTTT CASSPPNPGWDTEAFF
TRBJ1-6 TRBD1 many TRBV2 TGTGCCAGTCAAGGTCAGGGGGACTCCTATAATTCACCCCTCCACTTT CASQGQGDSYNSPLHF
TRBJ2-7 TRBD2 many TRBV11-3 TGTGCCAGCAGCCCCGGACTAGCGCGCGAGCAGTACTTC CASSPGLAREQYF
TRBJ1-1 TRBD1 many TRBV7-8 TGTGCCAGCAGCACCAGCTCTACAGGGGGTGGCACTGAAGCTTTCTTT CASSTSSTGGGTEAFF
TRBJ1-1 . many TRBV7-3 TGTGCCAGCAGCTTAGGCAGCACCAACACTGAAGCTTTCTTT CASSLGSTNTEAFF
TRBJ1-2 TRBD1 many TRBV7-9 TGTGCCAGCAGCCCCCGGACAGGGGAGGACGGCTACACCTTC CASSPRTGEDGYTF
TRBJ2-3 TRBD2 . TRBV9 TGTGCCAGCAGCGTAGAGGGGACTAGCGGGAGTGGGGATACGCAGTATTTT CASSVEGTSGSGDTQYF
TRBJ2-5 . . TRBV28 TGTGCCAGCAGTTTATCCTACGGGGCAGGGGAGACCCAGTACTTC CASSLSYGAGETQYF
TRBJ2-5 . many TRBV2 TGTGCCAGCAGTGAGTGGCAGCCCCAAGAGACCCAGTACTTC CASSEWQPQETQYF
TRBJ1-1 . many TRBV6-1 TGTGCCAGCAGTCTCGATGATAACACTGAAGCTTTCTTT CASSLDDNTEAFF
TRBJ2-1 . many TRBV20-1 TGCAGTGCTAGCCCCGACTACAATGAGCAGTTCTTC CSASPDYNEQFF
TRBJ1-2 . few TRBV5-4 TGTACCAGCAGCTATGGGGGATCTGGTGGCTACACCTTC CTSSYGGSGGYTF
TRBJ1-4 TRBD1 few TRBV12-3/TRBV12-4 TGTGCCAGCAGTTTCAGGGGGGAGAATGAAAAACTGTTTTTT CASSFRGENEKLFF
TRBJ2-7 . many TRBV5-1 TGCGCCAGCAGCTGGGGGGCCGGCAGGGTAGACGAGCAGTACTTC CASSWGAGRVDEQYF
TRBJ1-2 . . TRBV30 TGTGCCAGGAGTGCAGAAGGGGTCGGCTACACCTTC CARSAEGVGYTF
TRBJ1-5 . many TRBV28 TGTGCCAGCAGTTTACCGGGGAATGGCAATCAGCCCCAGCATTTT CASSLPGNGNQPQHF
TRBJ2-1 . few TRBV4-2 TGTGCCAGCAGCCAAGGCTCGCTGGCAGACGGCTCCTACAATGAGCAGTTCTTC CASSQGSLADGSYNEQFF
TRBJ2-5 . many TRBV11-3 TGTGCCAGCAGTTATCGAGCCGGTCGGGAGACCCAGTACTTC CASSYRAGRETQYF
TRBJ2-7 TRBD2 many TRBV5-1 TGCGCCAGCAGCTCTGTCCTAGCGGCTATTCCCTTCTCCTACGAGCAGTACTTC CASSSVLAAIPFSYEQYF
TRBJ1-3 . . TRBV7-9 TGTGCCAGCAGAATTCAGAACAGGGACGGGAACACCATATATTTT CASRIQNRDGNTIYF
TRBJ2-3 TRBD2 many TRBV11-2 TGTGCCAGCAGCGGGACTACGACTCGCTCGGATACGCAGTATTTT CASSGTTTRSDTQYF
TRBJ1-2 . many TRBV3-1 TGTGCCAGCAGCCCCGGGGCCTATGGCTACACCTTC CASSPGAYGYTF
TRBJ2-7 TRBD1 many TRBV28 TGTGCCAGCAGTTTGTTCCGGGACAGAGCCTACGAGCAGTACTTC CASSLFRDRAYEQYF
TRBJ1-2 . . TRBV20-1 TGCAGTGCTAGAGATGGAGGGAACTATGGCTACACCTTC CSARDGGNYGYTF
TRBJ1-2 TRBD1 many TRBV27 TGTGCCAGCAGTCAGACAGGGGCTGGGATTGGTGGCTACACCTTC CASSQTGAGIGGYTF
TRBJ1-2 . many TRBV12-3/TRBV12-4 TGTGCCAGCTCGAGGGGCGGGGTATGGTATGGCTACACCTTC CASSRGGVWYGYTF
TRBJ1-1 . . TRBV28 TGTGCCAGCAGTTTATTTTCGCACCCGAACACTGAAGCTTTCTTT CASSLFSHPNTEAFF
TRBJ2-7 . many TRBV19 TGTGCCAGACTGGGACACCACTCCTACGAGCAGTACTTC CARLGHHSYEQYF
TRBJ1-1 . many TRBV2 TGTGCCAGCAGTTTCTGGCAGGGCGAAGCTTTCTTT CASSFWQGEAFF
TRBJ1-1 . many TRBV7-9 TGTGCCAGCAGCTTAGGCCTCCTGACTGAAGCTTTCTTT CASSLGLLTEAFF
TRBJ2-7 TRBD1 few TRBV6-1 TGTGCCAGCGATACAGGGACAGCCGTCTCCTACGAGCAGTACTTC CASDTGTAVSYEQYF
TRBJ2-7 . many TRBV12-3/TRBV12-4 TGTGCCAGCAGTTTAACAGGGCCGGAGGAGCAGTACTTC CASSLTGPEEQYF
TRBJ1-5 TRBD1 many TRBV6-1 TGTGCCAGCAGTCAGGGGGGACAGGACCATCAGCCCCAGCATTTT CASSQGGQDHQPQHF
TRBJ2-5 . many TRBV7-2 TGTGCCAGCAGCTTAGTGTGGGAGACCCAGTACTTC CASSLVWETQYF
TRBJ1-6 . many TRBV18 TGTGCCAGCTCAACTGGACGTCTAAATCCCCTCCACTTT CASSTGRLNPLHF
TRBJ1-5 . . TRBV7-6 TGTGCCAGCAGCTCAGGACGGACCTCGGGAACAGATACGCAGCATTTT CASSSGRTSGTDTQHF
TRBJ2-1 . many TRBV6-2/TRBV6-3 TGTGCCAGCAGTGCTAGTCGGGGACACAATGAGCAGTTCTTC CASSASRGHNEQFF
TRBJ1-2 . many TRBV19 TGTGCCAGTAAAAGAGGACAGAACTATGGCTACACCTTC CASKRGQNYGYTF
TRBJ1-3 . many TRBV3-1 TGTGCCAGCAGCCAAGAGGGGGCTGGAAACACCATATATTTT CASSQEGAGNTIYF
TRBJ2-7 TRBD2 many TRBV28 TGTGCCAGCAGTTCACACGGGACTAAATACGAGCAGTACTTC CASSSHGTKYEQYF
TRBJ1-1 . many TRBV28 TGTGCCAGCAGACCGGACGTTTCGGCTCCGAACACTGAAGCTTTCTTT CASRPDVSAPNTEAFF
TRBJ1-1 . many TRBV4-1 TGCGCCAGCAGCGATTACCCCGGGACCGGTAACACTGAAGCTTTCTTT CASSDYPGTGNTEAFF
TRBJ2-1 TRBD2 many TRBV27 TGTGCCAGCAGACGTCGGGGGGAGTCCTACAATGAGCAGTTCTTC CASRRRGESYNEQFF
TRBJ1-3 . few TRBV7-3 TGTGCCAGCAGCTCCAGCCCTGGAAACACCATATATTTT CASSSSPGNTIYF
TRBJ1-5 . few TRBV6-2/TRBV6-3 TGTGCCAGCAGTTCTGGGTTTGGCAATCAGCCCCAGCATTTT CASSSGFGNQPQHF
TRBJ2-5 . many TRBV11-2 TGTGCCAGCAGCTTAGGGGGAAGTCAAGGGACCCAGTACTTC CASSLGGSQGTQYF
TRBJ2-7 . few TRBV20-1 TGCAGTGTCGGGACAACCTACGAGCAGTACTTC CSVGTTYEQYF